The T cell receptor (beta chain) under discussion was sequenced for a study of blood T cell repertoires in COVID-19. Turning to the study itself: COVID-19 samples, acute and convalescent, were from the United States, Italy and Spain. From T cells, B-cell-depleted T cells, or PBMCs came the material, which was cDNA or gDNA.

CDR1 and CDR2 (germline): SGHDT, YYEEEE. The CDR3 is 15 residues long. The V gene lost 5 bases and the J gene lost 4 bases, with 19 bases spanning the gap. This clone was detected once. In Seattle, patients joined the study during active infection and were tracked longitudinally. Original processing methods: Quantification of nucleated cells was approximated via reference gene primer amplification. The data were produced by immunoSEQ multiplex PCR, yet TCRdb's version contains in-frame clones alone and is incomplete. Clone size and the V and J calls come from that table; the DNA yielded D and trimming. The data show roughly 90,000 clones, approximately 85% seen once.

The rearrangement links TRBV5-6 to TRBJ2-7; D is possibly TRBD2 (6 bases). The receptor was derived from a woman older than 75 with COVID-19, enrolled during active disease. What was sequenced was peripheral blood. Here the CDR3 reads CASSWREPRPYEQYF. DNA of the CDR3: TGTGCCAGCAGTTGGCGGGAACCTAGGCCTTACGAGCAGTACTTC.